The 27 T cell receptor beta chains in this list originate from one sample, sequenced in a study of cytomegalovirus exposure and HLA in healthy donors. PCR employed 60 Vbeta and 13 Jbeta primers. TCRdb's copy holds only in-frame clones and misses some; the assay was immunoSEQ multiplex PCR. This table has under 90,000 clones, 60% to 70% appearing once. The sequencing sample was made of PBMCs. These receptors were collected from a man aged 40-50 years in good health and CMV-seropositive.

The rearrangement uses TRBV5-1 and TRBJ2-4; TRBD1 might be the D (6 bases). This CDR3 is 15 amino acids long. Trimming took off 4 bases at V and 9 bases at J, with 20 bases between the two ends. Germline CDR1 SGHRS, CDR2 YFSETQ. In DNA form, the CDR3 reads TGCGCCAGCAGCGTAACCGGGACATTGGGGTCCATTCAGTACTTC. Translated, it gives CASSVTGTLGSIQYF. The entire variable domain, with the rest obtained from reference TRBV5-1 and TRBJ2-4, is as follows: KAGVTQTPRYLIKTRGQQVTLSCSPISGHRSVSWYQQTPGQGLQFLFEYFSETQRNKGNFPGRFSGRQFSNSRSEMNVSTLELGDSALYLCASSVTGTLGSIQYFGAGTRLSVL.

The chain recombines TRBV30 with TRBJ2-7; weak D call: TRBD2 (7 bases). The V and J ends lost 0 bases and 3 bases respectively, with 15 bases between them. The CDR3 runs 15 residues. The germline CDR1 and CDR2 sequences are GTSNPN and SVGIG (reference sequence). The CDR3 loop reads CAWSVIWGGGYEQYF. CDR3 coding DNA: TGTGCCTGGAGTGTAATCTGGGGAGGGGGCTACGAGCAGTACTTC.

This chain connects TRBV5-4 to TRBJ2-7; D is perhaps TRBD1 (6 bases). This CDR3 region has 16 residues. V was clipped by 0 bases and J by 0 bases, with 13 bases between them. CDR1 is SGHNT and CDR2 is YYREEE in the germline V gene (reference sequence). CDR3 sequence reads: CASSLGRGNPSYEQYF. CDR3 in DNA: TGTGCCAGCAGCTTGGGCAGGGGAAACCCCTCCTACGAGCAGTACTTC.

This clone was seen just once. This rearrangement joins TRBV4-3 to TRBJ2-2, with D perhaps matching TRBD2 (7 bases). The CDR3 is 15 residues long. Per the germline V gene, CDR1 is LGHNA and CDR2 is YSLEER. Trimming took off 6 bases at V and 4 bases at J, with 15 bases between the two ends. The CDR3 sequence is CASSLGGPGTGELFF. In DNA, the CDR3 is TGCGCCAGCAGTCTCGGGGGGCCGGGCACCGGGGAGCTGTTTTTT.

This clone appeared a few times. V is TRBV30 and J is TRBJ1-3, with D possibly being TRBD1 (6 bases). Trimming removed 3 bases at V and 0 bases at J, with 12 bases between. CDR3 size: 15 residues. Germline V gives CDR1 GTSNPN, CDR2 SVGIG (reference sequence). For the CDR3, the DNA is TGTGCCTGGAGAGGGGGGGCGGACTCTGGAAACACCATATATTTT. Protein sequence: CAWRGGADSGNTIYF.

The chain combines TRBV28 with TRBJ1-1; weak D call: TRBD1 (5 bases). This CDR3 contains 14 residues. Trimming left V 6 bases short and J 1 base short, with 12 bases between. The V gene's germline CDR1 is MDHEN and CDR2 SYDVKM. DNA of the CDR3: TGTGCCAGCAGCCTTCCCGACAGGAACACTGAAGCTTTCTTT. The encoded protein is CASSLPDRNTEAFF.

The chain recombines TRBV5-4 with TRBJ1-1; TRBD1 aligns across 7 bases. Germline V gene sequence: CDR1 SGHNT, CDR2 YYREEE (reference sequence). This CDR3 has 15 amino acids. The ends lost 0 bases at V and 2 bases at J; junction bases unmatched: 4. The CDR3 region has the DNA TGTGCCAGCAGCTTGGCCAACAGGGGAAACACTGAAGCTTTCTTT. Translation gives CASSLANRGNTEAFF.

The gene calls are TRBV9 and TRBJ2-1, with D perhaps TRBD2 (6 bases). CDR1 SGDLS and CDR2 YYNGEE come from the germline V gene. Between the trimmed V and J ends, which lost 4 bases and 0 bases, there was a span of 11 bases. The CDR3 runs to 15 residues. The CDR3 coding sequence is TGTGCCAGCAGCCTACGGGAGAGCTCCTACAATGAGCAGTTCTTC. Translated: CASSLRESSYNEQFF.

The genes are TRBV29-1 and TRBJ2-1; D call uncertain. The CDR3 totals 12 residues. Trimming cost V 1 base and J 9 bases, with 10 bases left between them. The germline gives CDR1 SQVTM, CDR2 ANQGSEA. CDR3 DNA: TGCAGCGTTGAAGCGAGGCTTGGTGAGCAGTTCTTC. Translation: CSVEARLGEQFF.

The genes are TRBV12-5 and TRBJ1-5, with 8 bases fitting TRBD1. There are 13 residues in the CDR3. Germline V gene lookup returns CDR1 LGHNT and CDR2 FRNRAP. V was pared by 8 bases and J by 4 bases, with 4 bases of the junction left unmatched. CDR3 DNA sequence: TGTGCTAGTCAGGACAGGGAGAATCAGCCCCAGCATTTT. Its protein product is CASQDRENQPQHF.

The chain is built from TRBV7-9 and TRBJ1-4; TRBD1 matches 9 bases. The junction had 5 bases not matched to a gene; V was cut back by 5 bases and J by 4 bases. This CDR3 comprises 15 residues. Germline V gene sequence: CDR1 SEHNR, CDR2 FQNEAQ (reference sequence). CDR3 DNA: TGTGCCAGCAGCAGACGACAGGGGGATAATGAAAAACTGTTTTTT. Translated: CASSRRQGDNEKLFF.

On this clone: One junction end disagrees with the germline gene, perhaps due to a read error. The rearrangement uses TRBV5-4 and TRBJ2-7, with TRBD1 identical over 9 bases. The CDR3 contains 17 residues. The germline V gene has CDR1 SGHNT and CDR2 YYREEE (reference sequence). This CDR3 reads CASSSTGGLSLGSLRHF. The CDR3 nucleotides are TGTGCCAGCAGCTCTACAGGGGGCCTAAGCTTGGGTAGTCTTCGGCACTTC.

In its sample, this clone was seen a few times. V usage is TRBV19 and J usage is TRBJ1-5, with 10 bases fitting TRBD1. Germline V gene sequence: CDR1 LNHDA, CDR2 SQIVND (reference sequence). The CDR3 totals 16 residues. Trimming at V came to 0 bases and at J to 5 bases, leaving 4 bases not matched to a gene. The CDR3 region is CASSIDGDRGHQPQHF. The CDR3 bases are TGTGCCAGTAGTATAGATGGGGACAGGGGACATCAGCCCCAGCATTTT.

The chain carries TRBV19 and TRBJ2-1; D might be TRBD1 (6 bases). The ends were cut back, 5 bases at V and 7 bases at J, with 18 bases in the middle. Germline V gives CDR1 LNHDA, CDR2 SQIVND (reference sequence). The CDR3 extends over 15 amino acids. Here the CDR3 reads CASSPHQQGLNEQFF. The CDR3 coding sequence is TGTGCCAGTAGTCCACACCAACAGGGATTGAATGAGCAGTTCTTC.

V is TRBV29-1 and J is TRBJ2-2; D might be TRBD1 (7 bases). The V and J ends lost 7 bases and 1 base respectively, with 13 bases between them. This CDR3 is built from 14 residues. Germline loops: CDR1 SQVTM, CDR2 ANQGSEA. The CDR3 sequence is CSGRAGGNTGELFF. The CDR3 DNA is TGCAGCGGGAGGGCAGGGGGGAACACCGGGGAGCTGTTTTTT.

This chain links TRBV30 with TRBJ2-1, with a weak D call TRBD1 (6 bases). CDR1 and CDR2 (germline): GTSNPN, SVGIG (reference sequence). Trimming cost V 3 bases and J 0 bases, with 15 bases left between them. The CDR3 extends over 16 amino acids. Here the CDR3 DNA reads TGTGCCTGGAGCCCAAGAACAGGGAGCTCCTACAATGAGCAGTTCTTC. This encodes CAWSPRTGSSYNEQFF.

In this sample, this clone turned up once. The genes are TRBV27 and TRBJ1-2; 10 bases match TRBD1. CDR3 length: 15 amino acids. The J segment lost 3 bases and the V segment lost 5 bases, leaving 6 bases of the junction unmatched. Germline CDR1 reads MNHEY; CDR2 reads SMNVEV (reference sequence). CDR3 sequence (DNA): TGTGCCAGCAGTCCGGCCGGGACAGGGGACTATGGCTACACCTTC. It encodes CASSPAGTGDYGYTF.

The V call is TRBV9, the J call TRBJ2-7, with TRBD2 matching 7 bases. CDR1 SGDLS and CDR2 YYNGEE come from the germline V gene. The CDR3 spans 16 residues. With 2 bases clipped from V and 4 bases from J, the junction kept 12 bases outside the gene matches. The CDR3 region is CASSVGSPSGRYEQYF. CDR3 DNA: TGTGCCAGCAGCGTCGGTTCCCCTAGCGGCCGTTACGAGCAGTACTTC.

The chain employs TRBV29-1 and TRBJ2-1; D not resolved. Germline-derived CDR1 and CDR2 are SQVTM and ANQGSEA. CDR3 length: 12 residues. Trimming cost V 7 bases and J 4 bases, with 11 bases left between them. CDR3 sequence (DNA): TGCAGCGCTAATGGTCTATACAATGAGCAGTTCTTC. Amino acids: CSANGLYNEQFF.

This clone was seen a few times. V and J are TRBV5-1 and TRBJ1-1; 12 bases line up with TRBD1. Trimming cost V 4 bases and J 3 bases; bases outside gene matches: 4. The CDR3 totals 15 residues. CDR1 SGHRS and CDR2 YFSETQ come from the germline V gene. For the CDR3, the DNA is TGCGCCAGCAGCACCGGGACAGGGGGCCACACTGAAGCTTTCTTT. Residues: CASSTGTGGHTEAFF.

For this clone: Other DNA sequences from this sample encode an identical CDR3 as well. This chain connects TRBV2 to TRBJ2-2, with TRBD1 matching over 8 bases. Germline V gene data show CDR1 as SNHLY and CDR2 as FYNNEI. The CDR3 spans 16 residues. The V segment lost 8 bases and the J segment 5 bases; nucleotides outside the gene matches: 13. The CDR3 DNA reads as TGTGCCAGCTCGGGGACCGGGACAGGAGATACCGGGGAGCTGTTTTTT. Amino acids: CASSGTGTGDTGELFF.

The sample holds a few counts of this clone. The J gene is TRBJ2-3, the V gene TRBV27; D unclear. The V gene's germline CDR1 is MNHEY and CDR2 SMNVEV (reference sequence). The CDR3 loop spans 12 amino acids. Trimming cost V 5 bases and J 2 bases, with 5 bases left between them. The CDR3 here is CASSPNTDTQYF. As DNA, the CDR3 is TGTGCCAGCAGTCCCAACACAGATACGCAGTATTTT.

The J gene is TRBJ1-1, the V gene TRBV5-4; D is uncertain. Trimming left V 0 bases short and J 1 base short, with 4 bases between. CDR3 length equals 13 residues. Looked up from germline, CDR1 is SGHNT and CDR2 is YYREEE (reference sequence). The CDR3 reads CASSLVANTEAFF. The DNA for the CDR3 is TGTGCCAGCAGCTTGGTGGCGAACACTGAAGCTTTCTTT.

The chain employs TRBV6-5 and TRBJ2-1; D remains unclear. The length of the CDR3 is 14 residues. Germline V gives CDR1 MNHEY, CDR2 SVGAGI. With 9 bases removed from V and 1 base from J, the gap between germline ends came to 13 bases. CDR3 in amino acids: CASNSVGSYNEQFF. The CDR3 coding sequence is TGTGCCAGTAATTCGGTTGGTTCCTACAATGAGCAGTTCTTC.

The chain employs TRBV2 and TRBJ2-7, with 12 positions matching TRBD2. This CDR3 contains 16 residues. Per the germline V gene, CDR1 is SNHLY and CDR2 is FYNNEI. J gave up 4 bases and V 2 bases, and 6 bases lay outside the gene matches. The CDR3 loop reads CASSEMMGLAGYEQYF. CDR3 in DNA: TGTGCCAGCAGTGAAATGATGGGACTAGCGGGTTACGAGCAGTACTTC.

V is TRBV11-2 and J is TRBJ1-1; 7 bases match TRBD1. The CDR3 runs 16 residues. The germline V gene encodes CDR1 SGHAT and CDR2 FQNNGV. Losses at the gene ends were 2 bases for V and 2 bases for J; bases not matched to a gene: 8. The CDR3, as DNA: TGTGCCAGCAGCTTAAGGGCAGGGGGGCCCAACACTGAAGCTTTCTTT. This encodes CASSLRAGGPNTEAFF.

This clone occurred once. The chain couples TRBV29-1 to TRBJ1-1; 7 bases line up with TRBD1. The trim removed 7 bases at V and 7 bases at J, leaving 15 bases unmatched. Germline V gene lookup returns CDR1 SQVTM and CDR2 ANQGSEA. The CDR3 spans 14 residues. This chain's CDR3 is CSAREWQTGDEAFF. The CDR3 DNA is TGCAGCGCACGAGAATGGCAAACAGGGGATGAAGCTTTCTTT.